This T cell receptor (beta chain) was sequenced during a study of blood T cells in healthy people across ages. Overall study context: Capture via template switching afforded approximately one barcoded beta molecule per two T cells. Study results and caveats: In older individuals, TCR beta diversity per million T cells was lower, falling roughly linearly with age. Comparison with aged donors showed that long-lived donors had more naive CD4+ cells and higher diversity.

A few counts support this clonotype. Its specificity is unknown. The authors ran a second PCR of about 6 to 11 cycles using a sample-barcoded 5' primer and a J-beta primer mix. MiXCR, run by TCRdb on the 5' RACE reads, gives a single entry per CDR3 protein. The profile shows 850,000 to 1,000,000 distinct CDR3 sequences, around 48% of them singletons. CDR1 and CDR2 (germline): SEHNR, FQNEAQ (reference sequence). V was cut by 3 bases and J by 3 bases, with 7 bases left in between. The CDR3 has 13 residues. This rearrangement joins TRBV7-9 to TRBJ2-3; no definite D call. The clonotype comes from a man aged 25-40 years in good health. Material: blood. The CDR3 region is CASSFGVTDTQYF. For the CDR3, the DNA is TGTGCCAGCAGCTTTGGGGTGACAGATACGCAGTATTTT.